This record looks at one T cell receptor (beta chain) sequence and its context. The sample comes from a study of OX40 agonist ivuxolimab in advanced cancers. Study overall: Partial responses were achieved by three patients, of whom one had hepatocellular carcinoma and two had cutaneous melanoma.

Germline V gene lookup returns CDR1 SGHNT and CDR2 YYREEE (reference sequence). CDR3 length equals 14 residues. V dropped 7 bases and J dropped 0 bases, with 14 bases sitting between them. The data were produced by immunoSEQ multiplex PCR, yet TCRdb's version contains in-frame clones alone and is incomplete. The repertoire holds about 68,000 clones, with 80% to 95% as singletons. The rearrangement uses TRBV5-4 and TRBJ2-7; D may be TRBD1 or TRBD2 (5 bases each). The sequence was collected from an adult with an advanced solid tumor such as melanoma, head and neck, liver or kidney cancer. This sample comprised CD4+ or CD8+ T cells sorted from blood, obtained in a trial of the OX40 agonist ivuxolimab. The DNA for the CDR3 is TGTGCCAGCCGATCCGGGACGTACTCCTACGAGCAGTACTTC. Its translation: CASRSGTYSYEQYF.